A selection of T cell receptor beta chains follows, all from one sample in a study of T cells expressing NK-cell markers. TCRdb re-called the 5' RACE reads; one entry per CDR3 protein, DNA not given. Here the sample table reports about 260,000 distinct CDR3 sequences. The sample taken for sequencing was blood T cells: a sorted CD56 or NKG2C T cell subset, CD4+ or CD8+ T cells, or bulk PBMC T cells (not recorded which). These TCRs come from a young man in good health. CDR3s include the opening cysteine and the closing phenylalanine or tryptophan. Each record gives: J gene, V gene, CDR3 protein.

TRBJ2-5 TRBV3-1 CASGTSGRYQETQYF
TRBJ1-4 TRBV6-1 CASSELRLTSEKLFF
TRBJ2-1 TRBV29-1 CSVEKRDSYNEQFF
TRBJ2-1 TRBV5-1 CASSLGSSGRINEQFF
TRBJ1-6 TRBV4-1 CASSRLGMDNSPLHF
TRBJ2-1 TRBV25-1 CASRPNRGTYNEQFF
TRBJ2-7 TRBV10-3 CAIGDRDNYEQYF
TRBJ2-3 TRBV10-2 CASSESWRDTQYF
TRBJ1-2 TRBV19 CASSMPSLRDSYGYTF
TRBJ1-1 TRBV5-6 CASSLGQGKLDTEAFF
TRBJ2-3 TRBV20-1 CSALLAGGGTDTQYF
TRBJ2-3 TRBV12-3/TRBV12-4 CASSTGLYTDTQYF
TRBJ2-4 TRBV21-1 CASSPGTARNIQYF
TRBJ1-6 TRBV5-6 CASSFGQGSHSPLHF
TRBJ2-3 TRBV6-5 CASRPGQGADTQYF
TRBJ2-3 TRBV28 CASSFNRLLADTQYF
TRBJ1-2 TRBV5-1 CASSDISGQPYGYTF
TRBJ2-1 TRBV18 CASSLWDSYEQFF
TRBJ1-1 TRBV7-8 CASSPPSGGGGTEAFF
TRBJ2-7 TRBV6-1 CASSPYSGGSYEQYF
TRBJ2-1 TRBV20-1 CSAYKRELIEQFF
TRBJ2-1 TRBV7-2 CASSSSGTGSYNEQFF
TRBJ2-1 TRBV20-1 CSATRSWTSTYNEQFF
TRBJ2-7 TRBV27 CASSVRQGYSYEQYF
TRBJ1-2 TRBV5-5 CASSDDRGRNYGYTF
TRBJ2-5 TRBV7-6 CASSLSSVPETQYF
TRBJ2-6 TRBV11-2 CASSLTGAHSGANVLTF
TRBJ1-2 TRBV29-1 CSPWEQASGYGYTF
TRBJ2-2 TRBV6-1 CASTVRQGRGGELFF
TRBJ2-7 TRBV4-1 CASSQVRGGLWEQYF
TRBJ2-3 TRBV12-3/TRBV12-4 CASSGGLAGSDEDTQYF
TRBJ2-3 TRBV3-1 CASSPWLPLRTDTQYF
TRBJ2-5 TRBV7-8 CASSLGGTGLETQYF
TRBJ2-2 TRBV11-3 CASSLLAVGELFF
TRBJ2-5 TRBV12-3/TRBV12-4 CASSLRWASGRRETQYF
TRBJ1-1 TRBV5-6 CASSLALRGLNTEAFF
TRBJ1-1 TRBV12-3/TRBV12-4 CASSFSRYETEAFF
TRBJ1-4 TRBV2 CASSARTGTTNEKLFF
TRBJ2-5 TRBV5-1 CASRLGGGTQETQYF